The rows below give T cell receptor beta chains drawn from one sample of a study of OX40 agonist ivuxolimab in advanced cancers. Clones were sequenced by immunoSEQ multiplex PCR, and TCRdb holds only the in-frame ones, with some missing. The table includes some 98,000 clones, around nine tenths detected once. The material was CD4+ or CD8+ T cells sorted from blood, obtained in a trial of the OX40 agonist ivuxolimab. Every receptor here comes from an adult with an advanced solid tumor such as melanoma, head and neck, liver or kidney cancer. The CDR3 runs from the conserved cysteine through the conserved F or W. The D gene is left open where the match is weak. Size values are once, few and many counts, or a class for expanded clones, and some rows have none.

CDR3 DNA | CDR3 protein | J gene | D gene | V gene | clone size
TGTGCCTGGAGTGTACGCGCATGGGGCAGGGGTGGTTACGAGCAGTACTTC | CAWSVRAWGRGGYEQYF | TRBJ2-7 | . | TRBV30 | .
TGTGCCAGCAGTGCGACTTGGCTATCCTACGAGCAGTACTTC | CASSATWLSYEQYF | TRBJ2-7 | . | TRBV25-1 | few
TGTGCCAGCAGCTTATTTGGACTAGCGGGAGGCTCGAACACCGGGGAGCTGTTTTTT | CASSLFGLAGGSNTGELFF | TRBJ2-2 | TRBD2 | TRBV7-3 | few
TGTGCCTGGAGCGACATCCACAGGGTCTACGAGCAGTACTTC | CAWSDIHRVYEQYF | TRBJ2-7 | . | TRBV30 | once
TGTGCCAGCAGCTTGACTGGAGGCTCCTACAATGAGCAGTTCTTC | CASSLTGGSYNEQFF | TRBJ2-1 | . | TRBV11-3 | .
TGTGCCAGTAGTATTGGGGGATTTAGCGGCCAAGAGACCCAGTACTTC | CASSIGGFSGQETQYF | TRBJ2-5 | . | TRBV19 | once
TGTGCCAGCAGCTTGGCAGTCGGGGGGCTTAGCTCCTACGAGCAGTACTTC | CASSLAVGGLSSYEQYF | TRBJ2-7 | . | TRBV5-5 | .
TGTGCCAGCAGCTTAAACAGAATAGGGGGTATTTCTGGGGCCAACGTCCTGACTTTC | CASSLNRIGGISGANVLTF | TRBJ2-6 | . | TRBV7-3 | .
TGTGCCAGCAGCTCCCACCACACAGGGATTGAGCAGTTCTTC | CASSSHHTGIEQFF | TRBJ2-1 | . | TRBV11-1 | .
TGTGCCAGCAGCTTGACTAGCGGGAGGGCCACCTACAATGAGCAGTTCTTC | CASSLTSGRATYNEQFF | TRBJ2-1 | TRBD2 | TRBV7-2 | .
TGTGCCAGCTCAACACAGGAGCAGCCCCAGCATTTT | CASSTQEQPQHF | TRBJ1-5 | . | TRBV18 | once
TGTGCCTGGAGGCGGGGTCCGGGTTTGGGGGAGCAGTACTTC | CAWRRGPGLGEQYF | TRBJ2-7 | . | TRBV30 | .